What follows are 7 T cell receptor beta chains derived from one specimen sequenced in a study of blood T cell repertoires in COVID-19. Repertoires were generated with immunoSEQ multiplex PCR, while TCRdb's copy carries only in-frame clones and drops some. This sample has 200,000 to 300,000 clones, with about 80% found just once. The sample taken for sequencing was peripheral blood. The receptors come from a woman older than 75 with acute or convalescent COVID-19.

The gene calls are TRBV9 and TRBJ1-2; tentative D call: TRBD1 (5 bases). The germline V gene encodes CDR1 SGDLS and CDR2 YYNGEE. CDR3 length: 13 amino acids. Trimming took off 4 bases at V and 4 bases at J, with 11 bases between the two ends. CDR3 protein: CASSYLGAYGYTF. CDR3 bases: TGTGCCAGCAGCTACCTTGGGGCCTATGGCTACACCTTC.

The chain couples TRBV11-1 to TRBJ2-1, with D perhaps TRBD2 (7 bases). Trimming left V 1 base short and J 8 bases short, with 15 bases between. Germline-derived CDR1 and CDR2 are SGHAT and FQDESV (reference sequence). The CDR3 has 15 residues. CDR3 DNA: TGTGCCAGCAGCTTAGTGGGGGGGGCCTTCGATGAGCAGTTCTTC. Amino acid sequence: CASSLVGGAFDEQFF. The full variable domain, with the rest looked up from reference TRBV11-1 and TRBJ2-1, is EAEVAQSPRYKITEKSQAVAFWCDPISGHATLYWYRQILGQGPELLVQFQDESVVDDSQLPKDRFSAERLKGVDSTLKIQPAELGDSAMYLCASSLVGGAFDEQFFGPGTRLTVL.

This clone was detected only once. This sequence joins TRBV5-6 and TRBJ1-3, with TRBD1 matching over 9 bases. With V trimmed by 4 bases and J by 5 bases, 7 bases remained unmatched. CDR1 and CDR2 (germline): SGHDT, YYEEEE. The CDR3 loop spans 15 amino acids. The CDR3 spells CASSRDRDFRNTIYF. CDR3 DNA sequence: TGTGCCAGCAGCCGGGACAGGGACTTCCGAAACACCATATATTTT.

The V and J genes are TRBV5-4 and TRBJ2-3; D call uncertain. The CDR3 spans 11 residues. The germline V and J ends were trimmed by 1 base and 6 bases, with 3 bases remaining between them. Germline CDR1 is SGHNT and CDR2 is YYREEE (reference sequence). The CDR3 region has the DNA TGTGCCAGCAGCTTGCGGGATACGCAGTATTTT. This encodes CASSLRDTQYF.

Note on this clone: Relative to the germline gene, one junction end is altered; a read error may explain this. This chain uses TRBV12-3 or TRBV12-4 with TRBJ1-4, with D possibly matching TRBD1 (6 bases). The CDR3 totals 11 residues. The CDR3 DNA reads as TGTGCCAGCAGTTTAAGGGGGATCGCGGTTTTT. Amino acid sequence: CASSLRGIAVF.

The chain carries TRBV19 and TRBJ2-1, with D possibly being TRBD2 (5 bases). Germline lookup yields CDR1 LNHDA and CDR2 SQIVND (reference sequence). V was pared by 2 bases and J by 0 bases, with 11 bases between. There are 16 residues in the CDR3. The CDR3 sequence: CASSINIGSSYNEQFF. CDR3 DNA: TGTGCCAGTAGTATAAATATAGGGAGCTCCTACAATGAGCAGTTCTTC. Full variable domain (missing parts from reference TRBV19 and TRBJ2-1): DGGITQSPKYLFRKEGQNVTLSCEQNLNHDAMYWYRQDPGQGLRLIYYSQIVNDFQKGDIAEGYSVSREKKESFPLTVTSAQKNPTAFYLCASSINIGSSYNEQFFGPGTRLTVL.

The chain joins TRBV9 to TRBJ1-3; D may be TRBD1 (6 bases). The CDR3 loop spans 14 amino acids. V lost 3 bases, J lost 2 bases, and 9 bases lay in between. Germline values: CDR1 SGDLS, CDR2 YYNGEE. Here the CDR3 reads CASSEQGPGNTIYF. Here the CDR3 DNA reads TGTGCCAGCAGCGAACAGGGACCTGGAAACACCATATATTTT.